The entry that follows covers one T cell receptor beta chain sequence. The antigen remains unidentified. The CDR3 goes on 3 residues after the read ends, and that part is filled in from the germline J gene. This record comes from a study of T cells in women clearing cervical HPV infection. On the study more broadly: Donors had HPV16-related CIN3 or worse; 2 had invasive cancer. With HLA typing for only a few women, HLA confounding remains possible.

The assay was immunoSEQ multiplex PCR, and TCRdb's table has in-frame clones only and misses some. The table gives approximately 16,000 clones; the top ten clones make up more than 9% of it. General study findings and limits: Controls had more TRBV6-7 (about 0.15%) than cases (around 0.11%). Repertoire richness, not evenness, was significantly elevated in CIN3+ cases versus controls.

Germline CDR1 reads MGHRA; CDR2 reads YSYEKL. The length of the CDR3 is 14 residues. The V gene end was trimmed by 4 bases and the J gene end by 5 bases; junction bases not matched to a gene: 6. This TCR derives from a woman aged 18-69 years with a cervical HPV16 infection that either progressed to CIN3+ or cleared (not recorded which). The chain carries TRBV4-1 and TRBJ2-5, with 8 positions matching TRBD1. The sample taken for sequencing was blood buffy coat. CDR3 sequence: CASSLDRGVETQYF. The covered CDR3 bases are TGCGCCAGCAGCCTTGACAGGGGAGTGGAGACC.